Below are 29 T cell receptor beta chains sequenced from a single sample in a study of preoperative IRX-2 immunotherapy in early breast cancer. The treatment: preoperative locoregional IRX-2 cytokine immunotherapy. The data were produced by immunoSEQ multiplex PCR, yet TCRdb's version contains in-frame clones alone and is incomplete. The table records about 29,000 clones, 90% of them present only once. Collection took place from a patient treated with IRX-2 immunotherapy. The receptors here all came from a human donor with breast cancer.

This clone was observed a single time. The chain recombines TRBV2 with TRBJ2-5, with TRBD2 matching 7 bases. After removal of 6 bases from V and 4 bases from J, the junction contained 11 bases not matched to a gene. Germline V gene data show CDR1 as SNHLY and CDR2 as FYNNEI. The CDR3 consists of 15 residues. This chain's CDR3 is CASRTGASGSETQYF. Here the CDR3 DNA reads TGTGCCAGCAGAACCGGGGCTAGCGGATCAGAGACCCAGTACTTC.

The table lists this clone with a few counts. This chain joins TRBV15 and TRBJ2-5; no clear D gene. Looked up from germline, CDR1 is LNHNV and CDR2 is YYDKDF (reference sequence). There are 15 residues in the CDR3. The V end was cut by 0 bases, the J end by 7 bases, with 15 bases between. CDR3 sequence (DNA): TGTGCCACCAGCAGAGATAAACCCTCCCCGGGGACCCAGTACTTC. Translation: CATSRDKPSPGTQYF.

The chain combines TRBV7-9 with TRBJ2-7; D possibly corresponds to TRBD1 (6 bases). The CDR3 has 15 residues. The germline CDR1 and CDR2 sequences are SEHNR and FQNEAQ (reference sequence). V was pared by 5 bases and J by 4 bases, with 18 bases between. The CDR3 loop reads CASSNSGTKDYEQYF. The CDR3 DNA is TGTGCCAGCAGCAACTCCGGGACAAAAGATTACGAGCAGTACTTC.

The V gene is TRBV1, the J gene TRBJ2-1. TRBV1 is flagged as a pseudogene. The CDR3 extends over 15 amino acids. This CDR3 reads CTSSPRRSSYNEQFF. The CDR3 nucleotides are TGCACCAGCAGCCCCCGGCGAAGCTCCTACAATGAGCAGTTCTTC.

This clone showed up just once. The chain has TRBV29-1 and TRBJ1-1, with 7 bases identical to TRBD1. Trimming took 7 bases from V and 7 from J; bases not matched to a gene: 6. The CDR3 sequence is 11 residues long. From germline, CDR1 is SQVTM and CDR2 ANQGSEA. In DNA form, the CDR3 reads TGCAGCGCGTACAGGGGTGGTGAAGCTTTCTTT. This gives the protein CSAYRGGEAFF. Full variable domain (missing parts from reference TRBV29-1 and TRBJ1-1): SAVISQKPSRDICQRGTSLTIQCQVDSQVTMMFWYRQQPGQSLTLIATANQGSEATYESGFVIDKFPISRPNLTFSTLTVSNMSPEDSSIYLCSAYRGGEAFFGQGTRLTVV.

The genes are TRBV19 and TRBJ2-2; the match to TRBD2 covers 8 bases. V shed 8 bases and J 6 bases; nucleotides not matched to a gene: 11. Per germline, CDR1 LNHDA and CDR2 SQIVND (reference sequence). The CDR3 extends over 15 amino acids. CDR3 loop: CASEARGGRAGELFF. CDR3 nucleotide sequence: TGTGCCAGTGAAGCCCGGGGGGGCCGGGCCGGGGAGCTGTTTTTT. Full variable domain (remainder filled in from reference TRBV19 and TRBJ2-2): DGGITQSPKYLFRKEGQNVTLSCEQNLNHDAMYWYRQDPGQGLRLIYYSQIVNDFQKGDIAEGYSVSREKKESFPLTVTSAQKNPTAFYLCASEARGGRAGELFFGEGSRLTVL.

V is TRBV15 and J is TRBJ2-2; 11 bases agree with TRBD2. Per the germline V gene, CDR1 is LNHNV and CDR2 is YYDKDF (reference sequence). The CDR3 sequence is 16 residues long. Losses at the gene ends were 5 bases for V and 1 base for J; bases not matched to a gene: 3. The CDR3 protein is CATSRGLAENTGELFF. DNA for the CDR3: TGTGCCACCAGCCGGGGACTAGCGGAGAACACCGGGGAGCTGTTTTTT.

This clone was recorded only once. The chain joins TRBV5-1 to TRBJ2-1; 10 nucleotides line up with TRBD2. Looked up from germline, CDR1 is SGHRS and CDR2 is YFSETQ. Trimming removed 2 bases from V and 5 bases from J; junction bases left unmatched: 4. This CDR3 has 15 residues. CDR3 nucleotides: TGCGCCAGCAGCTTTAGCCTAGCGGGAGACAATGAGCAGTTCTTC. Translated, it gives CASSFSLAGDNEQFF.

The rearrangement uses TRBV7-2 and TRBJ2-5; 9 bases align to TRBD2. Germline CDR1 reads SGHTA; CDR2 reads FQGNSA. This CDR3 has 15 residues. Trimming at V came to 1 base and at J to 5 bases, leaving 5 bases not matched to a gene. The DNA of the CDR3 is TGTGCCAGCAGCTTAGTCTCGCGGGGGGGCGAGACCCAGTACTTC. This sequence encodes CASSLVSRGGETQYF.

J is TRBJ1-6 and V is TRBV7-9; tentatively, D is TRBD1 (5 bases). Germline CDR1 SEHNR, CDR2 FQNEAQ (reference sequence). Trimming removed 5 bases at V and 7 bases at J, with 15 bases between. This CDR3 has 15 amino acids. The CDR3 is CASSPPMEGNSPLHF. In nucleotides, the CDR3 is TGTGCCAGCAGCCCACCGATGGAGGGGAATTCACCCCTCCACTTT.

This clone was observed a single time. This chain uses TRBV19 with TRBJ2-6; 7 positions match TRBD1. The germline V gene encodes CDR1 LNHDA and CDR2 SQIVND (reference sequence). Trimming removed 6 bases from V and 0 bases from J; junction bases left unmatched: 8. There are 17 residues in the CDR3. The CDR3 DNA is TGTGCCAGTAGGAGACAGGGTCAAGACTCTGGGGCCAACGTCCTGACTTTC. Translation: CASRRQGQDSGANVLTF.

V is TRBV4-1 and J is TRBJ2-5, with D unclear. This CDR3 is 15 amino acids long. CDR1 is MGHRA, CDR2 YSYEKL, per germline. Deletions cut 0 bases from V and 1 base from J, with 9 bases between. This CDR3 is CASSQDATVQETQYF. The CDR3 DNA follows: TGCGCCAGCAGCCAAGATGCGACGGTCCAAGAGACCCAGTACTTC.

CDR3: CASSPSPDGVYGYTF. DNA for the CDR3: TGTGCCAGCAGCCCTAGCCCCGATGGTGTCTATGGCTACACCTTC. This chain joins TRBV7-8 and TRBJ1-2; unclear D gene. The CDR3 extends over 15 amino acids. Germline CDR1 reads SGHVS; CDR2 reads FQNEAQ. V was clipped by 5 bases and J by 4 bases, with 17 bases between them. Together with reference TRBV7-8 and TRBJ1-2, the CDR3 gives the full variable domain: GAGVSQSPRYKVAKRGQDVALRCDPISGHVSLFWYQQALGQGPEFLTYFQNEAQLDKSGLPSDRFFAERPEGSVSTLKIQRTQQEDSAVYLCASSPSPDGVYGYTFGSGTRLTVV.

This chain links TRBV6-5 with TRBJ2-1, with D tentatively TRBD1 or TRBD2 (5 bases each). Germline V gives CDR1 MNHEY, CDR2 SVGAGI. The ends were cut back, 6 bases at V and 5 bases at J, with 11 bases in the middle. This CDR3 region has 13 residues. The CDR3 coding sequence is TGTGCCAGCAGGTGGGACGGTAACAATGAGCAGTTCTTC. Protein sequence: CASRWDGNNEQFF.

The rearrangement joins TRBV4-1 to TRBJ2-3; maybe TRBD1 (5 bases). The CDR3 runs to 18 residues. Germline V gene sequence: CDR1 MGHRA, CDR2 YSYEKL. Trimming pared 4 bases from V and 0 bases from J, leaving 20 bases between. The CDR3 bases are TGCGCCAGCAGCCTCCAACCCCCGACAGACACCAGCACAGATACGCAGTATTTT. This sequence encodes CASSLQPPTDTSTDTQYF.

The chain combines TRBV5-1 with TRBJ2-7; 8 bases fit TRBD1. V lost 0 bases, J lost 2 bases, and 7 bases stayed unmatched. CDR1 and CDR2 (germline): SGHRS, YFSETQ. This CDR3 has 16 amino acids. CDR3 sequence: CASSLAATGVPYEQYF. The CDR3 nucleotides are TGCGCCAGCAGCTTGGCCGCGACAGGGGTTCCCTACGAGCAGTACTTC.

The CDR3 region is CASSFISGHSYNEQFF. The CDR3 DNA reads as TGTGCCAGCAGCTTTATTAGCGGGCACTCCTACAATGAGCAGTTCTTC. The chain employs TRBV5-5 and TRBJ2-1; 7 nucleotides match TRBD2. Per the germline V gene, CDR1 is SGHKS and CDR2 is YYEKEE (reference sequence). This CDR3 region has 16 residues. The junction had 5 bases not matched to a gene; V was cut back by 2 bases and J by 0 bases.

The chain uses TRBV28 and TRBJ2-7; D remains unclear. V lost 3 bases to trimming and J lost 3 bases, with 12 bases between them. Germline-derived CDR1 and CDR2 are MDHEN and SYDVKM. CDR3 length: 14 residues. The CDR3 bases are TGTGCCAGCAGTTTCCCGGGTACAGTCTACGAGCAGTACTTC. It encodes CASSFPGTVYEQYF.

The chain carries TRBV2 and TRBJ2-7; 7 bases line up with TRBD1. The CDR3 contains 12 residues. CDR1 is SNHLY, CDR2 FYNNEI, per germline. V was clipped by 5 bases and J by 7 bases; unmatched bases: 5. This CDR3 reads CASSTGVREQYF. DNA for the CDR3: TGTGCCAGCAGTACAGGGGTGCGGGAGCAGTACTTC.

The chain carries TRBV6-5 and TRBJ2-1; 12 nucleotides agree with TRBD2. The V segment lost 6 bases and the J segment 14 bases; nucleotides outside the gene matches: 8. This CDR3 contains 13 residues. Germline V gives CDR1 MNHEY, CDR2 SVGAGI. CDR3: CASRPSGRALEFF. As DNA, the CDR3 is TGTGCCAGCAGGCCTAGCGGGAGGGCCTTGGAGTTCTTC.

The DNA for the CDR3 is TGTGCCAGTAGTATAATCGGTACTAGCACAGATACGCAGTATTTT. Translating it yields CASSIIGTSTDTQYF. The V gene is TRBV19, the J gene TRBJ2-3, with no clear D. CDR3 length: 15 amino acids. Per the germline V gene, CDR1 is LNHDA and CDR2 is SQIVND (reference sequence). Trimming took 2 bases from V and 0 from J, leaving 9 bases between them.

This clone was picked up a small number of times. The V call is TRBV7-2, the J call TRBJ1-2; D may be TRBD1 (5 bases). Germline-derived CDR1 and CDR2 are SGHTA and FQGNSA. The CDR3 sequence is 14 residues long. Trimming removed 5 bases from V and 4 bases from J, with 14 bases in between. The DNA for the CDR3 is TGTGCCAGCAGCCCAAGCCAGGGATTCTATGGCTACACCTTC. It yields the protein CASSPSQGFYGYTF.

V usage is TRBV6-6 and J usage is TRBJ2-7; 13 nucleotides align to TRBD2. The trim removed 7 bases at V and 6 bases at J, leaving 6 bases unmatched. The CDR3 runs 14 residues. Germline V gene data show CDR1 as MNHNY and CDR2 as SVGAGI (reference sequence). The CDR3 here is CASTSGLAGVEQYF. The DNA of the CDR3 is TGTGCCAGCACCTCCGGACTAGCGGGGGTCGAGCAGTACTTC.

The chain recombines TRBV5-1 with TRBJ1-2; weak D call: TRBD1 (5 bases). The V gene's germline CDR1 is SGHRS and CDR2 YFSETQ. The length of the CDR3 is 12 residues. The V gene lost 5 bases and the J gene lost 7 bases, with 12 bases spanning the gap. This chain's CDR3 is CASRTETGGYTF. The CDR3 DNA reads TGCGCCAGCAGGACAGAGACGGGTGGCTACACCTTC.

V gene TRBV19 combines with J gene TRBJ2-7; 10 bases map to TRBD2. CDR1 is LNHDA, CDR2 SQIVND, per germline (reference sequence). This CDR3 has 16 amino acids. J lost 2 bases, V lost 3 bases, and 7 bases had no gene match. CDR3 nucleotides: TGTGCCAGTAGTATCCCTACTAGCGGGGCGACCTACGAGCAGTACTTC. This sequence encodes CASSIPTSGATYEQYF.

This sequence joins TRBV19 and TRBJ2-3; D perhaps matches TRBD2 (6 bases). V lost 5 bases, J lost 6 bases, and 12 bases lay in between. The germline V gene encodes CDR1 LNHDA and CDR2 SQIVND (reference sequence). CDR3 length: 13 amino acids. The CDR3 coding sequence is TGTGCCAGTAGTCGGGGCCGGGGGGATACGCAGTATTTT. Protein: CASSRGRGDTQYF.

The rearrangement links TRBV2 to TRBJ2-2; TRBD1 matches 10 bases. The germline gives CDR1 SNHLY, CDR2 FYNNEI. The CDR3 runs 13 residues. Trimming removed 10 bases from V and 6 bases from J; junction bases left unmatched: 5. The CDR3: CATGTGEPGELFF. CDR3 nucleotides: TGTGCCACTGGGACAGGGGAGCCCGGGGAGCTGTTTTTT.

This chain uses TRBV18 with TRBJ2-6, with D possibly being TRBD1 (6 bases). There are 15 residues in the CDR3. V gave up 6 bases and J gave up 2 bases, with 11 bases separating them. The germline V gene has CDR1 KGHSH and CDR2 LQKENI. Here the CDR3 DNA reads TGTGCCAGCTCTCCGACAGGACCTGGGGCCAACGTCCTGACTTTC. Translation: CASSPTGPGANVLTF.

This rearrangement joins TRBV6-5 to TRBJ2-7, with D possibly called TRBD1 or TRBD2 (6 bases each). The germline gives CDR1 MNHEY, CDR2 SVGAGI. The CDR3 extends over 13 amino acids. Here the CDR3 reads CAATGAGKGEQYF. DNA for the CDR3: TGTGCAGCTACGGGGGCAGGGAAGGGCGAGCAGTACTTC.